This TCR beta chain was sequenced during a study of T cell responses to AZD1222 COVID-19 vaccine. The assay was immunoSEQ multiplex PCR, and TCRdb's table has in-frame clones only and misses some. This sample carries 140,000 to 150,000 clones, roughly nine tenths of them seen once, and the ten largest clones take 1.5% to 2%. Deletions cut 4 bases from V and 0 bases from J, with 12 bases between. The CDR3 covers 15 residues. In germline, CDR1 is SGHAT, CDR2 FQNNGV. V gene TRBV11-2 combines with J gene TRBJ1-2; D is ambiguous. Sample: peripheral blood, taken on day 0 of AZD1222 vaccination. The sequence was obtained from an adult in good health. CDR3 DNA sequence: TGTGCCAGCAGCTCCGTTAGTAGCTCTAACTATGGCTACACCTTC. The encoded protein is CASSSVSSSNYGYTF.